The entry below describes one T cell receptor beta chain. These data originate in a study of OX40 agonist ivuxolimab in advanced cancers. Study-wide background: Patients in dose escalation had liver, melanoma, kidney or head and neck cancers.

Profiling relied on immunoSEQ multiplex PCR, and the TCRdb table lists in-frame clones only, not all of them. The sample holds about 80,000 clones; approximately 90% are singletons and the top ten take around 0.45%. V dropped 8 bases and J dropped 0; count of bases not matched to a gene: 1. CDR3 length equals 12 residues. The germline V gene has CDR1 ENHRY and CDR2 SYGVKD. With baseline, cycle 4 day 1, and cycle 7 day 1 as timepoints, blood was sampled. The sequenced sample was CD4+ or CD8+ T cells sorted from blood, obtained in a trial of the OX40 agonist ivuxolimab. The sequence was collected from an adult with an advanced solid tumor such as melanoma, head and neck, liver or kidney cancer. The V call is TRBV10-3, the J call TRBJ2-7, with 7 bases identical to TRBD2. CDR3 DNA sequence: TGTGCCATCGGGGGGGACTCCTACGAGCAGTACTTC. Translating gives CAIGGDSYEQYF.